The 19 T cell receptor beta chains reported below all come from one sample, sequenced in a study of cytomegalovirus exposure and HLA in healthy donors. Primers included in the PCR were 60 Vbeta and 13 Jbeta primers. Sequencing was performed with immunoSEQ multiplex PCR; in TCRdb, only in-frame clones are kept and a portion is missing. The sample lists tens of thousands of clones; less than 75% were seen once. Sequenced: PBMCs. These TCRs come from a middle-aged man in good health and CMV-seropositive.

This clone was picked up a small number of times. V is TRBV7-9 and J is TRBJ2-2; possible D gene TRBD2, 5 bases. Looked up from germline, CDR1 is SEHNR and CDR2 is FQNEAQ (reference sequence). The CDR3 runs to 13 residues. The CDR3 loop reads CGPGDSNTGELFF. The CDR3 bases are TGTGGTCCCGGGGATTCGAACACCGGGGAGCTGTTTTTT. The whole variable domain, filled in from reference TRBV7-9 and TRBJ2-2, reads DTGVSQNPRHKITKRGQNVTFRCDPISEHNRLYWYRQTLGQGPEFLTYFQNEAQLEKSRLLSDRFSAERPKGSFSTLEIQRTEQGDSAMYLCGPGDSNTGELFFGEGSRLTVL.

This chain connects TRBV6-5 to TRBJ1-1, with D unclear. This CDR3 comprises 11 residues. Germline CDR1 and CDR2: MNHEY and SVGAGI. Trimming pared 6 bases from V and 11 bases from J, leaving 13 bases between. The DNA for the CDR3 is TGTGCCAGCAGGACCGGAGGTATTGCTTTCTTT. Its protein is CASRTGGIAFF.

J is TRBJ1-1 and V is TRBV18; D uncertain. The CDR3 is made up of 16 amino acids. V was shortened by 0 bases and J by 2 bases, with 13 bases between the two germline ends. Germline V CDR1 and CDR2: KGHSH, LQKENI. CDR3 sequence: CASSPPRSRPNTEAFF. Here the CDR3 DNA reads TGTGCCAGCTCACCACCAAGATCCAGGCCCAACACTGAAGCTTTCTTT.

The V call is TRBV5-1, the J call TRBJ2-2; maybe TRBD1 (5 bases). The CDR3 sequence is 14 residues long. Germline V gives CDR1 SGHRS, CDR2 YFSETQ. Between the trimmed V and J ends, which lost 3 bases and 3 bases, there was a span of 9 bases. The CDR3 DNA reads as TGCGCCAGCAGCTCACAGGCGCACACCGGGGAGCTGTTTTTT. This sequence encodes CASSSQAHTGELFF.

This chain joins TRBV4-3 and TRBJ2-6; 8 nucleotides match TRBD2. The germline gives CDR1 LGHNA, CDR2 YSLEER. J lost 3 bases, V lost 3 bases, and 4 bases had no gene match. CDR3 length equals 16 residues. In DNA, the CDR3 is TGCGCCAGCAGCCAGGAACGGGGGGGTGGGGCCAACGTCCTGACTTTC. It codes for CASSQERGGGANVLTF.

A few counts support this clone. V usage is TRBV2 and J usage is TRBJ1-1; the match to TRBD1 covers 12 bases. V lost 5 bases to trimming and J lost 11 bases; unmatched junction nucleotides: 18. The germline gives CDR1 SNHLY, CDR2 FYNNEI. This CDR3 is 17 amino acids long. In DNA form, the CDR3 reads TGTGCCAGCAGTCGAGTTACCGGGACAGGGGGCGCGGCGCGGGCTTTCTTT. As protein: CASSRVTGTGGAARAFF.

The CDR3 region has the DNA TGTGCCAGCTCGTTAAACGCCAGGGAGGTGAACACTGAAGCTTTCTTT. This translates into CASSLNAREVNTEAFF. The chain joins TRBV18 to TRBJ1-1, with a weak D call TRBD1 (5 bases). Between the trimmed V and J ends, which lost 6 bases and 0 bases, there was a span of 17 bases. This CDR3 region has 16 residues. Germline lookup yields CDR1 KGHSH and CDR2 LQKENI. Full variable domain (remainder filled in from reference TRBV18 and TRBJ1-1): NAGVMQNPRHLVRRRGQEARLRCSPMKGHSHVYWYRQLPEEGLKFMVYLQKENIIDESGMPKERFSAEFPKEGPSILRIQQVVRGDSAAYFCASSLNAREVNTEAFFGQGTRLTVV.

The V and J genes are TRBV27 and TRBJ2-2; possible D gene TRBD2, 7 bases. The CDR3 is 15 residues long. The germline V gene encodes CDR1 MNHEY and CDR2 SMNVEV (reference sequence). Trimming removed 5 bases at V and 6 bases at J, with 16 bases between. The CDR3 DNA sequence: TGTGCCAGCAGTGGGAGGGGAGGGGGTCCCGGGGAGCTGTTTTTT. It encodes CASSGRGGGPGELFF.

Notes on this clone: The same CDR3 is also encoded by other DNA sequences in this sample. This chain uses TRBV7-9 with TRBJ1-1; D is ambiguous. V lost 2 bases to trimming and J lost 11 bases, with 6 bases between them. The CDR3 is 10 amino acids. The germline V gene encodes CDR1 SEHNR and CDR2 FQNEAQ (reference sequence). This chain's CDR3 is CASSLREAFF. In nucleotides, the CDR3 is TGTGCCAGCAGCTTAAGAGAGGCTTTCTTT.

The V and J genes are TRBV4-2 and TRBJ2-5; 11 bases are a match to TRBD2. The CDR3 length is 17 residues. The J segment lost 4 bases and the V segment lost 3 bases, leaving 10 bases of the junction unmatched. Germline V gene lookup returns CDR1 LGHNA and CDR2 YNFKEQ. DNA of the CDR3: TGTGCCAGCAGCCATCTTCTTAGCGGGGGGGAAGGAGAGACCCAGTACTTC. Its translation: CASSHLLSGGEGETQYF.

This chain uses TRBV5-4 with TRBJ2-1; the match to TRBD2 covers 7 bases. The CDR3 has 14 amino acids. Germline assignment: CDR1 SGHNT and CDR2 YYREEE (reference sequence). V was clipped by 4 bases and J by 6 bases; unmatched bases: 7. The CDR3 DNA sequence: TGTGCCAGCAGCCCCCCCGGACTAGGCAATGAGCAGTTCTTC. It codes for CASSPPGLGNEQFF.

This clone turned up a few times. This chain joins TRBV29-1 and TRBJ2-1, with D unresolved. This CDR3 spans 12 amino acids. CDR1 and CDR2 (germline): SQVTM, ANQGSEA. V was pared by 3 bases and J by 3 bases, with 6 bases between. The CDR3 is CSVDADYNEQFF. The CDR3 nucleotides read TGCAGCGTTGACGCGGACTACAATGAGCAGTTCTTC.

This clone appeared once. V is TRBV2 and J is TRBJ1-3; D gene ambiguous. The CDR3 sequence is 15 residues long. V dropped 6 bases and J dropped 3 bases, with 15 bases sitting between them. Germline-derived CDR1 and CDR2 are SNHLY and FYNNEI. The CDR3 coding sequence is TGTGCCAGCAGGTCGATCGATTTCTATGGAAACACCATATATTTT. This gives the protein CASRSIDFYGNTIYF.

J is TRBJ1-1 and V is TRBV5-1; the match to TRBD1 covers 8 bases. The germline CDR1 and CDR2 sequences are SGHRS and YFSETQ. The CDR3 is 15 amino acids. J lost 5 bases, V lost 0 bases, and 6 bases had no gene match. Here the CDR3 reads CASSLASGGLTEAFF. CDR3 nucleotide sequence: TGCGCCAGCAGCTTGGCGTCAGGGGGCTTGACTGAAGCTTTCTTT.

This clone was counted a few times. The chain carries TRBV5-4 and TRBJ1-1, with 7 bases that match TRBD1. CDR3 length: 14 residues. Trimming removed 3 bases from V and 5 bases from J; junction bases left unmatched: 7. Germline CDR1 is SGHNT and CDR2 is YYREEE (reference sequence). The CDR3, as DNA: TGTGCCAGCAGCTGGGGACAGCGAAGTACTGAAGCTTTCTTT. Translation: CASSWGQRSTEAFF. The whole variable domain, filled in from reference TRBV5-4 and TRBJ1-1, reads ETGVTQSPTHLIKTRGQQVTLRCSSQSGHNTVSWYQQALGQGPQFIFQYYREEENGRGNFPPRFSGLQFPNYSSELNVNALELDDSALYLCASSWGQRSTEAFFGQGTRLTVV.

The genes are TRBV4-3 and TRBJ1-1; 8 positions match TRBD1. This CDR3 has 13 amino acids. Trimming removed 4 bases from V and 6 bases from J; junction bases left unmatched: 4. The germline V gene encodes CDR1 LGHNA and CDR2 YSLEER. CDR3 sequence: CASSLEQGAEAFF. For the CDR3, the DNA is TGCGCCAGCAGCCTGGAACAGGGGGCTGAAGCTTTCTTT.

A few counts support this clone. The chain uses TRBV28 and TRBJ1-5; D is unresolved. The CDR3 loop spans 17 amino acids. The germline V gene encodes CDR1 MDHEN and CDR2 SYDVKM. Trimming removed 5 bases from V and 2 bases from J, with 19 bases in between. Here the CDR3 reads CASSPPTDGVGNQPQHF. CDR3 DNA: TGTGCCAGCAGTCCCCCCACTGATGGAGTTGGCAATCAGCCCCAGCATTTT. Full variable domain (rest looked up from reference TRBV28 and TRBJ1-5): DVKVTQSSRYLVKRTGEKVFLECVQDMDHENMFWYRQDPGLGLRLIYFSYDVKMKEKGDIPEGYSVSREKKERFSLILESASTNQTSMYLCASSPPTDGVGNQPQHFGDGTRLSIL.

This chain connects TRBV4-2 to TRBJ1-5; 7 positions agree with TRBD1. Germline assignment: CDR1 LGHNA and CDR2 YNFKEQ. The CDR3 is 17 amino acids. V dropped 0 bases and J dropped 4; count of bases not matched to a gene: 9. This CDR3 reads CASSQDPTGTVNQPQHF. As DNA, the CDR3 is TGTGCCAGCAGCCAAGATCCAACCGGGACAGTTAATCAGCCCCAGCATTTT.

The CDR3 DNA sequence: TGCGCCAGCACCGATAGCGAGAACACCGGGGAGCTGTTTTTT. Protein sequence: CASTDSENTGELFF. The rearrangement links TRBV5-1 to TRBJ2-2, with TRBD2 as a possible D gene (5 bases). The CDR3 has 14 residues. CDR1 is SGHRS, CDR2 YFSETQ, per germline. Trimming cost V 6 bases and J 1 base, with 10 bases left between them.